What follows are 5 T cell receptor beta chains derived from one specimen sequenced in a study of cytomegalovirus exposure and HLA in healthy donors. Primers included in the PCR were 60 Vbeta and 13 Jbeta primers. Assay used: immunoSEQ multiplex PCR; TCRdb lists only in-frame clones, some missing. Of approximately 170,000 clones detected, approximately 84% appear once; the ten largest clones hold 1% to 1.5%. What was sequenced was PBMCs. These receptor sequences come from a man aged 50 to 59 in good health and CMV-seropositive.

This chain connects TRBV5-1 to TRBJ2-5; D gene ambiguous. CDR3 size: 14 residues. Deletions cut 0 bases from V and 5 bases from J, with 11 bases between. Germline V lookup: CDR1 SGHRS, CDR2 YFSETQ. The CDR3 loop reads CASSLGDAAETQYF. CDR3 coding DNA: TGCGCCAGCAGCTTGGGAGATGCGGCGGAGACCCAGTACTTC.

The chain is built from TRBV6-1 and TRBJ2-7; D is possibly TRBD2 (5 bases). V lost 6 bases, J lost 5 bases, and 11 bases lay in between. The CDR3 runs to 12 residues. Germline V gene sequence: CDR1 MNHNS, CDR2 SASEGT. This chain's CDR3 is CASSPQRNEQYF. Written as DNA, the CDR3 is TGTGCCAGCAGCCCCCAGCGGAACGAGCAGTACTTC.

This clone has a handful of counts. The V and J genes are TRBV14 and TRBJ2-1; 7 nucleotides line up with TRBD2. The CDR3 consists of 18 residues. Germline CDR1 is SGHDN and CDR2 is FVKESK. Trimming at V came to 0 bases and at J to 0 bases, leaving 8 bases not matched to a gene. DNA for the CDR3: TGTGCCAGCAGCCAAGACCCAGCGGGGCCAGGCTCCTACAATGAGCAGTTCTTC. This gives the protein CASSQDPAGPGSYNEQFF.

The chain joins TRBV28 to TRBJ2-1; D is perhaps TRBD2 (6 bases). Deletions cut 4 bases from V and 6 bases from J, with 19 bases between. Per the germline V gene, CDR1 is MDHEN and CDR2 is SYDVKM. The CDR3 length is 16 residues. CDR3: CASSSFRDSRTNEQFF. CDR3 nucleotide sequence: TGTGCCAGCAGTTCATTCCGGGACTCGAGGACCAATGAGCAGTTCTTC.

The V gene is TRBV23-1, the J gene TRBJ2-7; the D is unclear. TRBV23-1 is an open reading frame whose function is uncertain. The CDR3 is 18 residues long. V lost 3 bases, J lost 0 bases, and 21 bases lay in between. The CDR3 loop is CASSHPQPRVPSSYEQYF. CDR3 bases: TGCGCCAGCAGTCACCCCCAACCTAGAGTCCCGAGCTCCTACGAGCAGTACTTC.